Listed below are T cell receptor beta chains from one sample, sequenced in a study of T cells in Graves' hyperthyroidism and ophthalmopathy. One entry per CDR3 protein, called by TCRdb with MiXCR from the multiplex PCR reads. The data show fewer than 300,000 distinct CDR3 sequences, with roughly 15% seen just once and under 35% held by the top ten. Specimen: blood. Every receptor here comes from a woman aged 45-60 years with Graves' hyperthyroidism that later progressed to Graves' ophthalmopathy. CDR3s include the opening cysteine and the closing phenylalanine or tryptophan. D genes are given only for firm matches. Expanded clones get a size class; other rows say once, few or many, or leave the size out.

many | TRBJ1-3 | TRBV18 | 16 | TRBD1 | CASSPTTGGFGNTIYF | TGTGCCAGCTCACCGACGACAGGGGGCTTTGGAAACACCATATATTTT
many | TRBJ1-1 | TRBV6-1 | 17 | TRBD1 | CASSEAQGQGKNTEAFF | TGTGCCAGCAGTGAAGCGCAGGGACAGGGGAAGAACACTGAAGCTTTCTTT
. | TRBJ1-3 | TRBV5-1 | 13 | . | CASSLDRENTIYF | TGCGCCAGCAGCTTGGACAGGGAAAACACCATATATTTT
many | TRBJ2-1 | TRBV3-1 | 18 | TRBD2 | CASSQNIHRTSWKDEQFF | TGTGCCAGCAGCCAAAATATTCACCGGACTAGTTGGAAAGATGAGCAGTTCTTC
many | TRBJ2-7 | TRBV27 | 16 | TRBD1 | CASSKDRDRGIYEQYF | TGTGCCAGCAGCAAAGACCGGGACAGGGGGATTTACGAGCAGTACTTC
few | TRBJ2-4 | TRBV7-9 | 17 | TRBD2 | CASSSRGAGGPGNIQYF | TGTGCCAGCAGCTCCAGGGGGGCGGGAGGGCCCGGAAACATTCAGTACTTC
many | TRBJ1-4 | TRBV28 | 15 | TRBD1 | CASSSPGQPNEKLFF | TGTGCCAGCAGCTCCCCGGGACAGCCGAATGAAAAACTGTTTTTT
few | TRBJ1-6 | TRBV15 | 14 | . | CATSSRDANSPLHF | TGTGCCACCAGCTCTCGGGACGCTAATTCACCCCTCCACTTT
many | TRBJ2-3 | TRBV5-1 | 15 | . | CASSLYSAGTDTQYF | TGCGCCAGCAGCTTATATTCCGCTGGAACAGATACGCAGTATTTT
many | TRBJ1-2 | TRBV27 | 14 | . | CASSFMSGPDGYTF | TGTGCCAGCAGTTTTATGTCGGGGCCGGATGGCTACACCTTC
few | TRBJ1-1 | TRBV12-3/TRBV12-4 | 14 | . | CASSFTGKTSEAFF | TGTGCCAGCAGTTTCACGGGTAAGACGTCTGAAGCTTTCTTT
many | TRBJ2-7 | TRBV5-1 | 16 | TRBD2 | CASSLAFGRSSYEQYF | TGCGCCAGCAGCTTGGCCTTCGGGAGGAGCTCCTACGAGCAGTACTTC
many | TRBJ2-7 | TRBV5-1 | 15 | . | CASSLAGQSSYEQYF | TGCGCCAGCAGCTTAGCGGGACAGAGCTCCTACGAGCAGTACTTC
many | TRBJ2-5 | TRBV3-1 | 16 | TRBD2 | CASSPVGAGGQETQYF | TGTGCCAGCAGCCCCGTGGGAGCGGGGGGCCAAGAGACCCAGTACTTC
many | TRBJ2-3 | TRBV7-9 | 11 | TRBD1 | CAGGQTDTQYF | TGTGCCGGGGGACAGACAGATACGCAGTATTTT
many | TRBJ1-2 | TRBV12-3/TRBV12-4 | 13 | . | CASSLNAESGYTF | TGTGCCAGCAGTCTTAATGCGGAAAGTGGCTACACCTTC
few | TRBJ2-5 | TRBV5-1 | 12 | . | CASNLGGETQYF | TGCGCCAGCAACCTAGGGGGGGAGACCCAGTACTTC
many | TRBJ1-2 | TRBV6-1 | 15 | TRBD1 | CASSEEGTGHYGYTF | TGTGCCAGCAGTGAAGAAGGGACAGGGCACTATGGCTACACCTTC